This entry features one TCR delta chain sequence. The antigen is not known. The data stem from a study of Vδ1+ human thymocytes. Study-wide results and limits: Unlike peripheral blood Vdelta1+ controls, thymic delta-chain sequences included 20% to 25% Vdelta2 and few Vdelta3. TRD repertoires were essentially private, unlike widely shared TRG clonotypes. Thymic TRG and TRD repertoires appeared highly polyclonal.

Extracted RNA was reverse transcribed into cDNA. The CDR3 regions were amplified by multiplex PCR from V-gene primers to a constant-region primer. TCRdb reran clone calling via CATT on the multiplex PCR reads. The table has about 75,000 delta-chain clones, more than 30% seen once. Thymocytes were sorted as CD3+ TCRVdelta1+ TCRVdelta2- after alphabeta T cell depletion. Between about 98% and 99.6% of sorted thymocytes were Vdelta1+. The trim removed 1 base at V and 0 bases at J, leaving 22 bases unmatched. CDR3 length: 22 residues. Germline V CDR1 and CDR2: TSWWSYY, QGS. The sample consisted of Vdelta1+ gamma-delta thymocytes from the thymus. The subset was: FACS-sorted CD3+ TCRalphabeta- TCRVdelta1+ TCRVdelta2- thymocytes. The sequence was obtained from a boy under three years old who had congenital heart surgery. The V gene is TRDV1, the J gene TRDJ1, with 8 bases lining up with TRDD3. For the CDR3, the DNA is TGTGCTCTTGGGGAACCCATTCCGACGAAGGGTTCACTGGGGGCTTACACCGATAAACTCATCTTT. It encodes CALGEPIPTKGSLGAYTDKLIF.